Each of the 2 T cell receptor beta chains below was sequenced from the same sample in a study of blood T cell repertoires in COVID-19. Sequencing used immunoSEQ multiplex PCR; TCRdb keeps in-frame clones, though not all of them. The sample has around 280,000 clones, around 88% seen once. Sequenced: peripheral blood. These TCRs come from a woman in her 30s who had recovered from COVID-19.

On this clone: The junction does not match germline at one end; this may be a read error. The genes are TRBV18 and TRBJ2-3; D might be TRBD1 (5 bases). The CDR3 length is 15 residues. The V gene's germline CDR1 is KGHSH and CDR2 LQKENI. CDR3 residues: CASSPPQGVMDMQYF. The CDR3 nucleotides are TGTGCCAGCTCACCACCACAAGGGGTTATGGATATGCAGTATTTT.

J is TRBJ1-6 and V is TRBV6-5; D is unclear. Germline V CDR1 and CDR2: MNHEY, SVGAGI. Trimming took 8 bases from V and 7 from J, leaving 12 bases between them. This CDR3 contains 13 residues. The CDR3 coding sequence is TGTGCCAGCGTTAAATTCGGGAATTCACCCCTCCACTTT. It specifies CASVKFGNSPLHF.